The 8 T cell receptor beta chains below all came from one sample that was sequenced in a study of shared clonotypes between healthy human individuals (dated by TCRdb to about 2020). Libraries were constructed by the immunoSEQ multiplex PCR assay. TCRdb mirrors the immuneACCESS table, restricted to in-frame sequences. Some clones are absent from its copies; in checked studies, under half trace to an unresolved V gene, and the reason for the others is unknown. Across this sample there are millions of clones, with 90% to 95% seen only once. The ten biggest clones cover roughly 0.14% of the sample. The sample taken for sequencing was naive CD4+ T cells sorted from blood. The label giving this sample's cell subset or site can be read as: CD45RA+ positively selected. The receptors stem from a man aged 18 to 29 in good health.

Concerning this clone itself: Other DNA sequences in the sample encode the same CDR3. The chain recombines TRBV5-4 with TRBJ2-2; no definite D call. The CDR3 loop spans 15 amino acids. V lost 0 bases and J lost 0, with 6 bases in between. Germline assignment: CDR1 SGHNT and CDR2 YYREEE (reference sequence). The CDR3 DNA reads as TGTGCCAGCAGCTTGGTTGGAGCGAACACCGGGGAGCTGTTTTTT. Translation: CASSLVGANTGELFF.

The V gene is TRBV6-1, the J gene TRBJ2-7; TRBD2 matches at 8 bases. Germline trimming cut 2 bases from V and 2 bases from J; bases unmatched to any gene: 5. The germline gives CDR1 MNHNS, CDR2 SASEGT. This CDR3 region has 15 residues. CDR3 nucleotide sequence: TGTGCCAGCAGTGAAATAACTAGCGGACCCTACGAGCAGTACTTC. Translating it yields CASSEITSGPYEQYF.

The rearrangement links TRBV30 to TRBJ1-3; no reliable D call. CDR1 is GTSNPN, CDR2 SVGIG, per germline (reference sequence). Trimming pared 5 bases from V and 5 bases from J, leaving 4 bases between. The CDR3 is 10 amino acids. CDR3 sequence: CAWERNTIYF. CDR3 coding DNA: TGTGCCTGGGAGAGAAACACCATATATTTT.

CDR3 sequence: CASTGVAGGELFF. The CDR3 DNA sequence: TGTGCCAGCACTGGGGTGGCGGGCGGGGAGCTGTTTTTT. The chain uses TRBV21-1 and TRBJ2-2; the table's TRBD2 call for D was not verified on the DNA. TRBV21-1 is classified as a pseudogene. CDR3 size: 13 residues.

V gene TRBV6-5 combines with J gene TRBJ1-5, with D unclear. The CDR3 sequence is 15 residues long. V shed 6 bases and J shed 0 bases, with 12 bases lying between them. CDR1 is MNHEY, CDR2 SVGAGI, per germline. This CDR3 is CASRRNPYSNQPQHF. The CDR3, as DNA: TGTGCCAGCAGACGGAACCCTTATAGCAATCAGCCCCAGCATTTT.

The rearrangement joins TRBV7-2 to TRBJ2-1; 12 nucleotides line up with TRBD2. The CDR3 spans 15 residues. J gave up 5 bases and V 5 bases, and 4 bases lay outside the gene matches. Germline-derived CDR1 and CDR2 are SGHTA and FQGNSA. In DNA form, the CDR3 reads TGTGCCAGCAGCCTAAGACTAGCGGGGGACAATGAGCAGTTCTTC. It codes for CASSLRLAGDNEQFF. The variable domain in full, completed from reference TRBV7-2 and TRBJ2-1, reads GAGVSQSPSNKVTEKGKDVELRCDPISGHTALYWYRQSLGQGLEFLIYFQGNSAPDKSGLPSDRFSAERTGGSVSTLTIQRTQQEDSAVYLCASSLRLAGDNEQFFGPGTRLTVL.

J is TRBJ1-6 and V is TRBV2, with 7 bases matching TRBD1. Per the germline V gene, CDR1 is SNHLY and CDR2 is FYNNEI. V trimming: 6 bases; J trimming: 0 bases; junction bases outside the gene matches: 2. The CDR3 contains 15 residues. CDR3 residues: CASRGGASYNSPLHF. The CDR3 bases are TGTGCCAGCAGAGGGGGCGCCTCCTATAATTCACCCCTCCACTTT.

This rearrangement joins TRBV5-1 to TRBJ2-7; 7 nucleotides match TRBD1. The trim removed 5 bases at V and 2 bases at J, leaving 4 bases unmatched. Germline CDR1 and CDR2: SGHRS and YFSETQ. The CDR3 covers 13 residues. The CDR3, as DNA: TGCGCCAGCAGACAACAGGGGACCTACGAGCAGTACTTC. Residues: CASRQQGTYEQYF.